This T cell receptor (beta chain) was identified during a study of blood T cell repertoires in COVID-19. Overall study: PBMCs, B-cell-depleted T cells, or T cells provided the cDNA or gDNA that made up the material.

Per the original data handling: Using reference gene primer amplification, nucleated cell counts were estimated. Repertoires were generated with immunoSEQ multiplex PCR, while TCRdb's copy carries only in-frame clones and drops some. The V and J calls and clone size were taken over from that table, and D and trimming were inferred from the DNA. The sample contains 200,000 or so clones, approximately 79% of which appear only once. Looked up from germline, CDR1 is MNHEY and CDR2 is SMNVEV (reference sequence). This CDR3 contains 14 residues. Trimming removed 6 bases at V and 1 base at J, with 10 bases between.

The V and J genes are TRBV27 and TRBJ2-1; D not certain. The receptor comes from a human donor in a cohort sampled during active COVID-19. The sequencing input was peripheral blood. The CDR3 spells CASSPRVSYNEQFF. For the CDR3, the DNA is TGTGCCAGCAGCCCACGGGTTTCCTACAATGAGCAGTTCTTC.